This is a list of T cell receptor beta chains from one sample in a study of blood T cell repertoires in COVID-19. Repertoires were generated with immunoSEQ multiplex PCR, while TCRdb's copy carries only in-frame clones and drops some. This table has 52,000 or so clones, around 84% appearing once. Input material: peripheral blood. All receptors derive from a man aged 65 to 79 with active COVID-19. The CDR3 runs from the conserved cysteine through the conserved F or W.

j_call v_call cdr3_aa
TRBJ2-3 TRBV6-6 CASSYSPRGDTQYF
TRBJ1-1 TRBV12-3/TRBV12-4 CASSLAAAEAFF
TRBJ1-3 TRBV6-5 CASSYTGFNSGNTIYF
TRBJ2-3 TRBV28 CASSFQDTQYF
TRBJ2-1 TRBV7-2 CASSLGRTYNEQFF
TRBJ2-3 TRBV3-1/TRBV3-2 CASSQGSSTDTQYF
TRBJ1-3 TRBV23-1 CASSQSPSSGNTIYF
TRBJ2-7 TRBV28 CASSLPQGAYEQYF
TRBJ2-2 TRBV11-3 CASSFFGGGVTGELFF
TRBJ2-3 TRBV7-2 CASSLTSDTQYF
TRBJ2-2 TRBV9 CASSARLAGGTGELFF
TRBJ1-2 TRBV3-1/TRBV3-2 CASSDLTGVGRGYTF
TRBJ2-7 TRBV6-2/TRBV6-3 CASSSSTSQPYEQYF
TRBJ2-3 TRBV7-8 CASSLLRTSGSSDTQYF
TRBJ1-3 TRBV7-8 CASSLFEGVGSGNTIYF
TRBJ2-7 TRBV6-2/TRBV6-3 CASSSSSGKVSSYEQYF
TRBJ1-2 TRBV30 CAGYSTSNYGYTF
TRBJ2-2 TRBV28 CASRKPGQGPVKTGELFF
TRBJ1-1 TRBV18 CASSQTGENTEAFF
TRBJ2-3 TRBV6-6 CASSYGQDTQYF
TRBJ2-7 TRBV7-2 CASSLAGLSGTYEQYF
TRBJ2-3 TRBV3-1/TRBV3-2 CASTSWSVSTDTQYF
TRBJ1-6 TRBV4-2 CASSQLTGEKRNSPLHF
TRBJ2-5 TRBV18 CASSPPSRTVGETQYF
TRBJ1-4 TRBV20-1 CSASGGALTNEKLFF
TRBJ1-5 TRBV28 CASSLKSYYNDGPQHF
TRBJ2-7 TRBV30 CAWSPMGSGTYEQYF
TRBJ2-2 TRBV7-3 CASSLTPGQGDTGELFF
TRBJ1-3 TRBV28 CASSGGQGAGNTIYF
TRBJ2-1 TRBV4-3 CASSQEWGLALGNEQFF
TRBJ2-2 TRBV9 CASSAQVVNTGELFF
TRBJ1-4 TRBV6-5 CASSYSKGLANEKLFF
TRBJ1-1 TRBV5-6 CASSFWQGAQAFF
TRBJ2-5 TRBV5-1 CASSALPGKETQYF
TRBJ1-3 TRBV19 CASSRDRGHGNTIYF
TRBJ2-7 TRBV28 CASSPTAGGGAYEQYF
TRBJ2-7 TRBV18 CASSSREKGGQYF
TRBJ2-3 TRBV7-2 CASSLTSGRTADTQYF
TRBJ2-2 TRBV6-5 CASSYGGTNTGELFF
TRBJ1-2 TRBV27 CASSLSPPGGGYGYTF
TRBJ2-6 TRBV19 CASSSREYGANVLTF
TRBJ2-7 TRBV19 CASRTGNGEQYF
TRBJ2-2 TRBV4-3 CASSQGTGITGELFF
TRBJ2-6 TRBV5-1 CASSPTAGGAASGANVLTF
TRBJ2-1 TRBV6-1 CASSGATGDSYNEQFF
TRBJ2-4 TRBV7-2 CASSLALAGGSHQYF
TRBJ2-5 TRBV7-9 CASSRRTSGKETQYF
TRBJ2-5 TRBV6-5 CASSTGLASETQYF
TRBJ2-7 TRBV5-1 CASSLLDRVYEQYF
TRBJ1-1 TRBV28 CASSSYVGGVGAEAFF
TRBJ2-7 TRBV19 CASSVTGGHSYEQYF
TRBJ2-2 TRBV4-3 CASSQGVRERTGELFF
TRBJ2-5 TRBV3-1/TRBV3-2 CASSQGLAETQYF